Below, 27 T cell receptor beta chains from the same sample are listed, as sequenced in a study of T and B cells in COVID-19 patients. Blood genomic DNA input for TRB amplification was about 250-500 ng. TRB rearrangements were amplified by multiplex PCR with BIOMED2 TRB-A/B primers. TCRdb re-called the multiplex PCR reads with MiXCR, one entry per CDR3 protein. The data hold approximately 6,700 distinct CDR3 sequences, with 30% to 35% observed a single time. Material for sequencing was blood. All receptors derive from a human donor with active COVID-19.

This clonotype appeared a few times. The chain recombines TRBV10-3 with TRBJ2-3; 11 nucleotides line up with TRBD2. V was pared by 3 bases and J by 2 bases, with 4 bases of the junction left unmatched. Germline CDR1 is ENHRY and CDR2 is SYGVKD. This CDR3 is built from 16 residues. The CDR3 DNA is TGTGCCATCAGTGAACCTAGCGGGGGGAACACAGATACGCAGTATTTT. Translating gives CAISEPSGGNTDTQYF.

The V gene is TRBV5-6, the J gene TRBJ1-2; TRBD1 might be the D (6 bases). V was cut by 4 bases and J by 3 bases, with 16 bases left in between. Germline values: CDR1 SGHDT, CDR2 YYEEEE. There are 15 residues in the CDR3. CDR3 DNA sequence: TGTGCCAGCAGCAGGGGGACGATTGGGGACTATGGCTACACCTTC. As protein: CASSRGTIGDYGYTF.

The chain joins TRBV6-5 to TRBJ2-1, with D maybe TRBD1 (5 bases). The V end lost 6 bases, the J end lost 3 bases, and 9 bases lay between the germline ends. Germline-derived CDR1 and CDR2 are MNHEY and SVGAGI. CDR3 length equals 13 residues. The CDR3 bases are TGTGCCAGCAGGGCCGACAGCTACAATGAGCAGTTCTTC. Translated, it gives CASRADSYNEQFF.

The chain combines TRBV20-1 with TRBJ1-4; maybe TRBD1 (6 bases). This CDR3 is 14 amino acids long. The ends were cut back, 4 bases at V and 6 bases at J, with 15 bases in the middle. Germline-derived CDR1 and CDR2 are DFQATT and SNEGSKA (reference sequence). Here the CDR3 DNA reads TGCAGTGCTACCATACAGGGAAGGGATGAAAAACTGTTTTTT. Its protein product is CSATIQGRDEKLFF.

In its sample, this clonotype ranks as large. The chain employs TRBV19 and TRBJ2-5; D is perhaps TRBD1 (6 bases). This CDR3 is built from 13 residues. V lost 3 bases, J lost 5 bases, and 10 bases lay in between. Germline lookup yields CDR1 LNHDA and CDR2 SQIVND (reference sequence). The CDR3 DNA follows: TGTGCCAGTAGTATGACAGGCGGGGAGACCCAGTACTTC. Amino acids: CASSMTGGETQYF. Complete variable domain (other parts from reference TRBV19 and TRBJ2-5): DGGITQSPKYLFRKEGQNVTLSCEQNLNHDAMYWYRQDPGQGLRLIYYSQIVNDFQKGDIAEGYSVSREKKESFPLTVTSAQKNPTAFYLCASSMTGGETQYFGPGTRLLVL.

Comment on this clonotype: A much larger clone differs by one base, so this may be a read error. The chain recombines TRBV15 with TRBJ2-1, with D possibly matching TRBD1 (6 bases). Trimming removed 0 bases from V and 2 bases from J, with 11 bases in between. The germline V gene has CDR1 LNHNV and CDR2 YYDKDF (reference sequence). This CDR3 region has 16 residues. The CDR3 here is CATSRDIGGTYNEQFF. In DNA, the CDR3 is TGTGCCACCAGCAGAGATATAGGGGGAACCTACAATGAGCAGTTCTTC.

The chain recombines TRBV21-1 with TRBJ2-1. TRBV21-1 is a listed pseudogene. The CDR3 runs 14 residues. The CDR3 DNA sequence: TGTGCCAGCAGCAAACATAGGCTGTGGAATGAGCAGTTCTTC. Protein product: CASSKHRLWNEQFF.

The chain joins TRBV12-3 or TRBV12-4 to TRBJ1-2; D not resolved. With 5 bases removed from V and 0 bases from J, the gap between germline ends came to 7 bases. The length of the CDR3 is 13 residues. Here the CDR3 reads CASSREANYGYTF. The CDR3 DNA follows: TGTGCCAGCAGTAGAGAAGCTAACTATGGCTACACCTTC.

This clonotype ranks as medium-sized. The chain joins TRBV19 to TRBJ2-1; 9 positions match TRBD1. V shed 4 bases, J shed 6 bases, and the junction held 7 bases outside the gene matches. Germline V gene data show CDR1 as LNHDA and CDR2 as SQIVND (reference sequence). The CDR3 has 15 residues. For the CDR3, the DNA is TGTGCCAGTAGTACCGGGACAGGGTACGGCAATGAGCAGTTCTTC. It specifies CASSTGTGYGNEQFF.

This clonotype qualifies as medium-sized. The rearrangement links TRBV29-1 to TRBJ2-7, with 7 bases that match TRBD2. The ends lost 0 bases at V and 8 bases at J; junction bases unmatched: 7. Per germline, CDR1 SQVTM and CDR2 ANQGSEA. CDR3 length: 13 amino acids. The CDR3 loop reads CSVEDVAGGKQYF. CDR3 coding DNA: TGCAGCGTTGAAGATGTCGCCGGGGGGAAGCAGTACTTC.

The V call is TRBV15, the J call TRBJ2-1, with D possibly TRBD1 on 6 matching bases. Trimming took off 4 bases at V and 10 bases at J, with 11 bases between the two ends. CDR1 LNHNV and CDR2 YYDKDF come from the germline V gene (reference sequence). CDR3 size: 12 residues. For the CDR3, the DNA is TGTGCCACCAGCACCTACAGGGTAGAGCAGTTCTTC. Its translation: CATSTYRVEQFF.

In its sample, this clonotype ranks as medium-sized. J is TRBJ2-3 and V is TRBV29-1; 7 nucleotides agree with TRBD1. Germline-derived CDR1 and CDR2 are SQVTM and ANQGSEA. CDR3 length: 14 residues. Losses at the gene ends were 5 bases for V and 2 bases for J; bases not matched to a gene: 7. The CDR3 nucleotides read TGCAGCGTTAAACCGGGACAGATCACAGATACGCAGTATTTT. Protein product: CSVKPGQITDTQYF.

This clonotype occurred a few times. The V call is TRBV6-6, the J call TRBJ2-6; D not certain. V was trimmed by 5 bases and J by 1 base, leaving 21 bases between them. The CDR3 extends over 19 amino acids. The germline V gene encodes CDR1 MNHNY and CDR2 SVGAGI (reference sequence). CDR3 DNA sequence: TGTGCCAGCAGTCTTAGTCGGCCAGGATTTCAATCTGGGGCCAACGTCCTGACTTTC. It translates to CASSLSRPGFQSGANVLTF.

This clonotype is termed medium-sized (0.01 to 0.1%). This chain uses TRBV19 with TRBJ1-6, with 8 bases lining up with TRBD1. Trimming took 9 bases from V and 5 from J; bases not matched to a gene: 6. Germline assignment: CDR1 LNHDA and CDR2 SQIVND (reference sequence). This CDR3 spans 14 amino acids. The CDR3 region has the DNA TGTGCCAGCCGACAGGGGACGGATAATTCACCCCTCCACTTT. Its protein is CASRQGTDNSPLHF.

The chain joins TRBV27 to TRBJ2-3; 7 nucleotides line up with TRBD2. The CDR3 runs 13 residues. CDR1 and CDR2 (germline): MNHEY, SMNVEV (reference sequence). Unmatched junction bases numbered 7, after V lost 7 bases and J lost 6 bases. CDR3 residues: CASNWGGRDTQYF. DNA for the CDR3: TGTGCCAGCAACTGGGGGGGGAGGGATACGCAGTATTTT.

A few counts support this clonotype. This sequence joins TRBV5-4 and TRBJ1-2; D is ambiguous. Between the trimmed V and J ends, which lost 4 bases and 4 bases, there was a span of 11 bases. The CDR3 spans 13 residues. CDR1 and CDR2 (germline): SGHNT, YYREEE (reference sequence). CDR3 sequence reads: CASSLKGVYGYTF. CDR3 coding DNA: TGTGCCAGCAGCCTGAAGGGTGTCTATGGCTACACCTTC.

The chain has TRBV19 and TRBJ1-4, with TRBD1 matching over 8 bases. This CDR3 is 14 amino acids long. Germline lookup yields CDR1 LNHDA and CDR2 SQIVND (reference sequence). CDR3 sequence (DNA): TGTGTTAGTAGTCCCCGACAGGGGAGTGAAAAACTGTTTTTT. It encodes CVSSPRQGSEKLFF.

The genes are TRBV18 and TRBJ2-7; TRBD1 matches at 7 bases. The CDR3 is 15 residues long. The germline V gene has CDR1 KGHSH and CDR2 LQKENI. V trimming: 8 bases; J trimming: 2 bases; junction bases outside the gene matches: 12. The CDR3 region is CASNPRQGLTYEQYV. CDR3 bases: TGTGCCAGCAACCCCCGACAGGGTTTGACCTACGAGCAGTACGTC.

The J gene is TRBJ1-5, the V gene TRBV12-3 or TRBV12-4; TRBD1 matches 9 bases. The CDR3 is 13 residues long. Trimming at V came to 5 bases and at J to 6 bases, leaving 2 bases not matched to a gene. The CDR3 spells CASSRQGVQPQHF. CDR3 DNA sequence: TGTGCCAGCAGTCGACAGGGGGTTCAGCCCCAGCATTTT.

This clonotype was counted between two and nine times. The chain recombines TRBV5-4 with TRBJ2-7; the match to TRBD2 covers 14 bases. V was pared by 4 bases and J by 4 bases, with 4 bases of the junction left unmatched. The V gene's germline CDR1 is SGHNT and CDR2 YYREEE (reference sequence). CDR3 length equals 15 residues. CDR3 sequence (DNA): TGTGCCAGCAGCCCGACTAGCGGGGGGGTGTACGAGCAGTACTTC. This codes for CASSPTSGGVYEQYF.

About this clonotype: A much bigger clone sits one base away, suggesting this may be a read error. The rearrangement joins TRBV29-1 to TRBJ1-1, with D unresolved. Per germline, CDR1 SQVTM and CDR2 ANQGSEA. This CDR3 is built from 11 residues. The V and J ends lost 3 bases and 7 bases respectively, with 9 bases between them. CDR3 DNA: TGCAGCGTTGATGCGGAACTTGAAGCTTTCTTT. Residues: CSVDAELEAFF.

In its sample, this clonotype ranks as medium-sized (0.01 to 0.1%). V gene TRBV12-3 or TRBV12-4 combines with J gene TRBJ2-1; tentatively, D is TRBD1 or TRBD2 (7 bases each). Between the trimmed V and J ends, which lost 5 bases and 0 bases, there was a span of 11 bases. This CDR3 is built from 15 residues. The CDR3 loop reads CASSQGGNSYNEQFF. CDR3 nucleotides: TGTGCCAGCAGTCAGGGGGGGAACTCCTACAATGAGCAGTTCTTC.

The V call is TRBV5-4, the J call TRBJ1-2, with D unresolved. Germline CDR1 reads SGHNT; CDR2 reads YYREEE (reference sequence). The CDR3 consists of 12 residues. Trimming removed 2 bases from V and 7 bases from J, with 9 bases in between. CDR3 amino acids: CASSLEGLGYTF. The CDR3 bases are TGTGCCAGCAGCTTAGAAGGGCTTGGCTACACCTTC.

The chain joins TRBV7-2 to TRBJ2-2; 8 bases line up with TRBD2. Germline V lookup: CDR1 SGHTA, CDR2 FQGNSA. V shed 5 bases, J shed 1 base, and the junction held 3 bases outside the gene matches. The CDR3 has 15 residues. The CDR3 loop is CASSVSGGNTGELFF. In DNA form, the CDR3 reads TGTGCCAGCAGCGTGAGCGGGGGGAACACCGGGGAGCTGTTTTTT.

The gene calls are TRBV6-5 and TRBJ1-2; maybe TRBD1 (5 bases). V was pared by 7 bases and J by 2 bases, with 11 bases between. Germline CDR1 reads MNHEY; CDR2 reads SVGAGI. CDR3 length equals 13 residues. The CDR3 spells CASILTENYGYTF. CDR3 nucleotides: TGTGCCAGCATCCTGACAGAAAACTATGGCTACACCTTC.

V usage is TRBV6-5 and J usage is TRBJ1-2; D is undetermined. V lost 2 bases and J lost 4, with 11 bases in between. CDR1 MNHEY and CDR2 SVGAGI come from the germline V gene. CDR3 length: 14 amino acids. Here the CDR3 reads CASSYQDSGYGYTF. The CDR3 DNA reads as TGTGCCAGCAGTTACCAGGATAGTGGCTATGGCTACACCTTC.

Judged by abundance, this clonotype is medium-sized (0.01 to 0.1%). The chain recombines TRBV12-3 or TRBV12-4 with TRBJ2-2; the D is unclear. This CDR3 spans 10 amino acids. Trimming pared 8 bases from V and 4 bases from J, leaving 2 bases between. The CDR3: CASGTGELFF. The CDR3 bases are TGTGCCAGCGGCACCGGGGAGCTGTTTTTT.